The rows below give T cell receptor beta chains drawn from one sample of a study of blood T cell repertoires in COVID-19. TCRdb's table, derived via immunoSEQ multiplex PCR, lists solely in-frame clones and lacks some. The table shows hundreds of thousands of clones, with 84% occurring only once. Sequenced: peripheral blood. Source of these receptors: a man aged 25 to 40 with active or convalescent COVID-19. The CDR3 runs from the conserved cysteine through the conserved F or W. A D gene is named only where the DNA matches it firmly.

TRBV27	TRBJ1-4	-	TGTGCCAGCAGGCCCGGGGATACAACTAATGAAAAACTGTTTTTT	CASRPGDTTNEKLFF
TRBV19	TRBJ2-3	-	TGTGCCAGTAGTCATCTCCAGATCACAGATACGCAGTATTTT	CASSHLQITDTQYF
TRBV3-1/TRBV3-2	TRBJ2-3	TRBD2	TGTGCCAGCAGCTTTACTAGCGGGGTAGTAGATACGCAGTATTTT	CASSFTSGVVDTQYF
TRBV6-2/TRBV6-3	TRBJ2-5	TRBD2	TGTGCCAGCAGTTACAAAGCGGGGGAGGCTTCCAGGGAGACCCAGTACTTC	CASSYKAGEASRETQYF
TRBV5-1	TRBJ2-7	TRBD1	TGCGCCAGCAGCCCAGGACAGGCCTCCTACGAGCAGTACTTC	CASSPGQASYEQYF
TRBV9	TRBJ2-7	-	TGTGCCAGCAGCGCCGGGCAGGGTCGGGCCTACGAGCAGTACTTC	CASSAGQGRAYEQYF
TRBV20-1	TRBJ2-7	-	TGCAGTGCTAGTAAGGCCGACAGTGGTCCCTACGAGCAGTACTTC	CSASKADSGPYEQYF
TRBV18	TRBJ1-1	-	TGTGCCAGCTCACTCGACAGCTTGAACACTGAAGCTTTCTTT	CASSLDSLNTEAFF
TRBV19	TRBJ2-7	TRBD2	TGTGCCAGTAGTATCAAGGGGGGACTAGACTCCTACGAGCAGTACTTC	CASSIKGGLDSYEQYF
TRBV11-2	TRBJ1-3	-	TGTGCCAGCAGCCATAAACCCGGGACTGAGAGGATCCGAAACACCATATATTTT	CASSHKPGTERIRNTIYF
TRBV24-1	TRBJ1-5	-	TGTGCCACCAGTGATTTGCGCCCTAGGCGAGGGCTAAGGGGGAATCAGCCCCAGCATTTT	CATSDLRPRRGLRGNQPQHF
TRBV24-1	TRBJ2-1	TRBD2	TGTGCCACCAGTGATCCCTCCCCTAGCGGGAGGGCCTTTAATGAGCAGTTCTTC	CATSDPSPSGRAFNEQFF
TRBV4-2	TRBJ2-1	TRBD1	TGTGCCAGCACAGGACAGGGCGGGCGCAACAATGAGCAGTTCTTC	CASTGQGGRNNEQFF
TRBV19	TRBJ1-5	-	TGTGCCAGTAGTATAGCCCAAAGGACAGCCAATCAGCCCCAGCATTTT	CASSIAQRTANQPQHF